This TCR beta chain emerged from a study of early T cells in non-severe SARS-CoV-2 infection. Across the whole study: Chains were not paired, and sequencing was done on bulk RNA from unsorted whole blood. General observations from the study: Matching results from VDJdb favored anti-spike CD8 responses, leaving private and CD4 specificities undetected.

V gave up 6 bases and J gave up 3 bases; unmatched junction bases: 4. Germline loops: CDR1 LGHDT, CDR2 YNNKEL (reference sequence). The CDR3 contains 14 residues. Individual cDNA molecules were tagged with unique molecular identifiers, the study reported. Via MiXCR, TCRdb re-called the 5' RACE reads, giving one row per CDR3 protein. The repertoire includes about 42,000 distinct CDR3 sequences, approximately 7.1% of them detected once, and more than 4.5% sits in the top ten. This clonotype was counted a few times. Its antigen is not known. Sequencing was performed on whole blood. V is TRBV3-1 and J is TRBJ1-1; 10 positions match TRBD1. The receptor was isolated from an adult who was a healthcare worker with PCR-confirmed SARS-CoV-2 infection or an uninfected control (not recorded which). The CDR3 sequence is CASRGQGIDTEAFF. As DNA, the CDR3 is TGTGCCAGCAGGGGACAGGGGATTGACACTGAAGCTTTCTTT.